The 17 T cell receptor beta chains given below trace back to one sample, sequenced in a study of blood T cell repertoires in COVID-19. Some clones are missing from TCRdb's copy, which holds only in-frame ones; the method was immunoSEQ multiplex PCR. Among some 50,000 clones listed, over 90% were seen once. Sequenced material: peripheral blood. These receptors all come from a man aged 60 to 69 with COVID-19, enrolled during active disease.

The chain recombines TRBV4-1 with TRBJ1-2; 8 bases match TRBD1. The CDR3 is 14 amino acids. Germline lookup yields CDR1 MGHRA and CDR2 YSYEKL. Trimming took 1 base from V and 3 from J; bases not matched to a gene: 1. This chain's CDR3 is CASSQGQGHYGYTF. The CDR3, as DNA: TGCGCCAGCAGCCAAGGACAGGGGCACTATGGCTACACCTTC.

The chain couples TRBV7-2 to TRBJ2-3, with 10 bases lining up with TRBD2. The length of the CDR3 is 16 residues. The V gene end was trimmed by 5 bases and the J gene end by 1 base; junction bases not matched to a gene: 6. The germline CDR1 and CDR2 sequences are SGHTA and FQGNSA. The CDR3 DNA reads as TGTGCCAGCAGCGCGACTAGCGGGTGGGGCACAGATACGCAGTATTTT. Translated, it gives CASSATSGWGTDTQYF.

This clone was seen a single time. The rearrangement uses TRBV6-6 and TRBJ1-5; TRBD1 matches 8 bases. CDR3 length: 15 amino acids. CDR1 is MNHNY and CDR2 is SVGAGI in the germline V gene (reference sequence). Trimming at V came to 5 bases and at J to 3 bases, leaving 6 bases not matched to a gene. The CDR3 sequence is CASSTGTGFNQPQHF. The CDR3 DNA sequence: TGTGCCAGCAGTACCGGGACAGGATTCAATCAGCCCCAGCATTTT.

The V and J genes are TRBV4-3 and TRBJ1-2; no reliable D call. The length of the CDR3 is 16 residues. Looked up from germline, CDR1 is LGHNA and CDR2 is YSLEER. Trimming cost V 0 bases and J 0 bases, with 11 bases left between them. As DNA, the CDR3 is TGCGCCAGCAGCCAAGAAGAAGGAGAAGCTAACTATGGCTACACCTTC. Encoded protein: CASSQEEGEANYGYTF.

CDR3 amino acids: CASSESSITGYGYTF. Written as DNA, the CDR3 is TGTGCCAGCAGTGAATCTAGCATTACGGGCTATGGCTACACCTTC. The rearrangement uses TRBV25-1 and TRBJ1-2; unclear D gene. CDR1 is MGHDK and CDR2 is SYGVNS in the germline V gene. The CDR3 sequence is 15 residues long. Deletions cut 1 base from V and 4 bases from J, with 13 bases between.

The chain recombines TRBV5-1 with TRBJ2-1; a weak D match, TRBD2 (6 bases). The germline CDR1 and CDR2 sequences are SGHRS and YFSETQ. Trimming shortened V by 4 bases and J by 7 bases, and 24 bases separated the two germline ends. This CDR3 comprises 17 residues. In DNA form, the CDR3 reads TGCGCCAGCAGCACAGGCCCCCGAGGGAGGACTTGGAATGAGCAGTTCTTC. It specifies CASSTGPRGRTWNEQFF.

The V gene is TRBV7-6, the J gene TRBJ2-1, with TRBD1 matching 7 bases. The CDR3 loop spans 15 amino acids. Trimming took 5 bases from V and 1 from J; bases not matched to a gene: 5. Germline CDR1 reads SGHVS; CDR2 reads FNYEAQ. The CDR3 DNA reads TGTGCCAGCAGCCGTTACAGGGGTTCCTACAATGAGCAGTTCTTC. It yields the protein CASSRYRGSYNEQFF.

The chain employs TRBV20-1 and TRBJ1-5; 7 positions agree with TRBD1. Germline values: CDR1 DFQATT, CDR2 SNEGSKA (reference sequence). Trimming cost V 3 bases and J 4 bases; bases outside gene matches: 6. The CDR3 has 14 residues. CDR3 protein: CSASTGQTNQPQHF. Here the CDR3 DNA reads TGCAGTGCTAGTACGGGACAGACAAATCAGCCCCAGCATTTT.

The chain links TRBV21-1 to TRBJ2-7; the D segment call TRBD1 is taken from the table without a DNA check. TRBV21-1 is listed as a pseudogene. The CDR3 has 16 residues. The CDR3 DNA sequence: TGTGCCAGCAGCAAGGGGAGACAGGGGCCCTCCTACGAGCAGTACTTC. It specifies CASSKGRQGPSYEQYF.

The chain is built from TRBV6-5 and TRBJ2-3, with 10 bases identical to TRBD1. The CDR3 covers 15 residues. Trimming took 6 bases from V and 2 from J; bases not matched to a gene: 5. Germline-derived CDR1 and CDR2 are MNHEY and SVGAGI. The CDR3 DNA reads as TGTGCCAGCAGGCCGGGACAGGGGTACACAGATACGCAGTATTTT. It translates to CASRPGQGYTDTQYF.

The chain combines TRBV28 with TRBJ2-2; the match to TRBD1 covers 10 bases. J lost 13 bases, V lost 3 bases, and 8 bases had no gene match. The CDR3 runs to 14 residues. From germline, CDR1 is MDHEN and CDR2 SYDVKM. For the CDR3, the DNA is TGTGCCAGCAGTTTTGACAGGGGGCGGCGGCGGCTGTTTTTT. It encodes CASSFDRGRRRLFF.

In its sample, this clone is large. The chain links TRBV6-4 to TRBJ1-2; TRBD1 matches at 11 bases. This CDR3 has 14 residues. Losses at the gene ends were 6 bases for V and 4 bases for J; bases not matched to a gene: 4. Germline loops: CDR1 MRHNA, CDR2 SNTAGT. The CDR3 sequence is CASRAGTGGYGYTF. DNA of the CDR3: TGTGCCAGCAGGGCCGGGACAGGGGGCTATGGCTACACCTTC.

This clone was observed once. J is TRBJ2-5 and V is TRBV11-2; no clear D gene. The V gene's germline CDR1 is SGHAT and CDR2 FQNNGV. This CDR3 has 14 residues. V lost 3 bases to trimming and J lost 1 base, with 9 bases between them. The CDR3 region has the DNA TGTGCCAGCAGCTTCTCCCTAAGCCAAGAGACCCAGTACTTC. The encoded protein is CASSFSLSQETQYF.

The chain recombines TRBV3-1 (or the pseudogene TRBV3-2) with TRBJ2-7; perhaps TRBD2 as D (5 bases). This CDR3 has 14 residues. In germline, CDR1 is LGHDT, CDR2 YNNKEL (reference sequence). V was trimmed by 1 base and J by 1 base, leaving 8 bases between them. CDR3 in DNA: TGTGCCAGCAGCCAAGGACTAACATCCTACGAGCAGTACTTC. The encoded protein is CASSQGLTSYEQYF.

The chain uses TRBV7-2 and TRBJ1-5, with 8 bases identical to TRBD1. The CDR3 has 16 amino acids. Trimming took 3 bases from V and 6 from J; bases not matched to a gene: 10. Germline V gene sequence: CDR1 SGHTA, CDR2 FQGNSA. The CDR3 DNA is TGTGCCAGCAGCTTCGGGGACAGGCTGGTCACTCAGCCCCAGCATTTT. This translates into CASSFGDRLVTQPQHF.

This sequence joins TRBV29-1 and TRBJ1-1, with D hard to call. Germline V CDR1 and CDR2: SQVTM, ANQGSEA. There are 13 residues in the CDR3. V dropped 4 bases and J dropped 5 bases, with 14 bases sitting between them. CDR3 sequence reads: CSVGGEGGTEAFF. The CDR3 DNA follows: TGCAGCGTTGGTGGGGAGGGAGGGACTGAAGCTTTCTTT. The whole variable domain, filled in from reference TRBV29-1 and TRBJ1-1, reads SAVISQKPSRDICQRGTSLTIQCQVDSQVTMMFWYRQQPGQSLTLIATANQGSEATYESGFVIDKFPISRPNLTFSTLTVSNMSPEDSSIYLCSVGGEGGTEAFFGQGTRLTVV.

The chain has TRBV7-3 and TRBJ1-6; 8 positions agree with TRBD1. The CDR3 extends over 13 amino acids. The germline CDR1 and CDR2 sequences are SGHTA and FQGTGA. V dropped 4 bases and J dropped 9; count of bases not matched to a gene: 2. The CDR3, as DNA: TGTGCCAGCAGCTCTGACAGGGGTTCACCCCTCCACTTT. It encodes CASSSDRGSPLHF.